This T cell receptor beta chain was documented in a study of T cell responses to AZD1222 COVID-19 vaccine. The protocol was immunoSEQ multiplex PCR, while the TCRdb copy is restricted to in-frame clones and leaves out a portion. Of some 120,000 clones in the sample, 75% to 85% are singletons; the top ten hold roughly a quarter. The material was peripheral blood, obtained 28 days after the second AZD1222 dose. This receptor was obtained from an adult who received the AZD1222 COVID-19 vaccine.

In DNA form, the CDR3 reads TGTGCCAGCAAAATTTCGGGCGGGGGCGAGCAGTACTTC. Its translation: CASKISGGGEQYF. This sequence joins TRBV12-3 or TRBV12-4 and TRBJ2-7, with 7 bases aligning to TRBD2. V gave up 7 bases and J gave up 6 bases; unmatched junction bases: 9. The CDR3 extends over 13 amino acids.